The clone carrying this T cell receptor (beta chain) has more than one count but fewer than ten. Its cognate antigen is unknown. The sample originates from a study of vaccination effects on CD4 cells after COVID-19. Antigen-specific CD4+ T cells were expanded with viral peptide pools in the ViraFEST assay before sequencing. Having been cultured for under twelve days, the cells underwent CD4+ T cell isolation. Vaccine recipients had no previous SARS-CoV-2 infection; their nucleocapsid antibodies were negative. Every well got around 1.9 million PBMC, which were grown with around 11 IU/ml IL-2 and about 9.2 ug/ml peptides. Cells had half their medium changed to IL-2 medium on days 3 and 7. Findings and caveats of the study: The study enrolled few convalescent patients and sampled no early post-infection timepoints. Substantial clonal contraction characterized both infection- and vaccine-induced clones late after vaccination.

The V gene end was trimmed by 0 bases and the J gene end by 6 bases; junction bases not matched to a gene: 7. This CDR3 has 15 amino acids. Germline V gene data show CDR1 as SGDLS and CDR2 as YYNGEE. Here immunoSEQ multiplex PCR was the method, and the copy in TCRdb shows in-frame clones only, minus some. The table lists 55,000 to 75,000 clones, approximately 72% of them singletons. The TCR originated in a human donor who received a COVID-19 vaccine. This chain joins TRBV9 and TRBJ2-3, with TRBD2 matching 7 bases. The source material was CD4+ T cells from PBMCs cultured with HCoV-OC43 spike peptides, sampled before COVID-19 vaccination. Subset in this sample: HCoV-OC43 spike overlapping peptide pool stimulation. The CDR3 reads CASSVEGQGGDTQYF. The CDR3 DNA reads TGTGCCAGCAGCGTAGAAGGGCAGGGAGGGGATACGCAGTATTTT.